These 14 T cell receptor beta chains were all obtained from the same sample, sequenced in a study of blood T cell repertoires in COVID-19. TCRdb keeps only in-frame clones here, not all; method: immunoSEQ multiplex PCR. The table has more than 45,000 clones, 70% to 90% seen once. Input material: peripheral blood. Receptors originate from a human donor in a cohort sampled during active COVID-19.

The chain uses TRBV9 and TRBJ2-1; possible D gene TRBD2, 6 bases. Germline V gene lookup returns CDR1 SGDLS and CDR2 YYNGEE. V was clipped by 4 bases and J by 1 base, with 12 bases between them. The CDR3 extends over 15 amino acids. The chain's CDR3 is CASSTRGESYNEQFF. In DNA, the CDR3 is TGTGCCAGCAGCACCCGCGGGGAATCCTACAATGAGCAGTTCTTC. Complete variable domain (other parts from reference TRBV9 and TRBJ2-1): DSGVTQTPKHLITATGQRVTLRCSPRSGDLSVYWYQQSLDQGLQFLIQYYNGEERAKGNILERFSAQQFPDLHSELNLSSLELGDSALYFCASSTRGESYNEQFFGPGTRLTVL.

The chain combines TRBV5-4 with TRBJ1-4; the D is unclear. CDR1 and CDR2 from the germline V gene are SGHNT and YYREEE (reference sequence). The CDR3 spans 17 residues. V lost 3 bases, J lost 2 bases, and 17 bases lay in between. The DNA of the CDR3 is TGTGCCAGCAGCTCGGGAGTACCATCGGGGACTAATGAAAAACTGTTTTTT. Protein: CASSSGVPSGTNEKLFF.

The chain uses TRBV30 and TRBJ2-7, with TRBD2 identical over 7 bases. Germline V gives CDR1 GTSNPN, CDR2 SVGIG (reference sequence). This CDR3 region has 16 residues. The V gene end was trimmed by 1 base and the J gene end by 0 bases; junction bases not matched to a gene: 9. CDR3 loop: CAWSGGGRRSSYEQYF. In DNA, the CDR3 is TGTGCCTGGAGTGGGGGAGGGCGCCGTTCCTCCTACGAGCAGTACTTC.

This chain connects TRBV5-1 to TRBJ1-1, with 10 bases aligning to TRBD1. The CDR3 covers 14 residues. The germline V gene encodes CDR1 SGHRS and CDR2 YFSETQ. Trimming cost V 0 bases and J 4 bases; bases outside gene matches: 0. The CDR3 loop reads CASSLGTGGTEAFF. DNA of the CDR3: TGCGCCAGCAGCTTGGGGACAGGGGGCACTGAAGCTTTCTTT.

The chain combines TRBV10-3 with TRBJ2-5; 9 nucleotides agree with TRBD1. This CDR3 region has 17 residues. After removal of 3 bases from V and 4 bases from J, the junction contained 12 bases not matched to a gene. Germline V gene data show CDR1 as ENHRY and CDR2 as SYGVKD. CDR3 in DNA: TGTGCCATCAGTGATTCGGGGGCGGGACAGGGAAGAGAGACCCAGTACTTC. It yields the protein CAISDSGAGQGRETQYF.

The chain joins TRBV4-1 to TRBJ1-2; 8 bases fit TRBD1. CDR3 size: 15 residues. Germline V CDR1 and CDR2: MGHRA, YSYEKL. After removal of 6 bases from V and 4 bases from J, the junction contained 10 bases not matched to a gene. CDR3 sequence (DNA): TGCGCCAGCAGAGTTTTCCAGGGGGCCAGCTATGGCTACACCTTC. It specifies CASRVFQGASYGYTF.

This chain uses TRBV20-1 with TRBJ2-3; TRBD2 might be the D (5 bases). The length of the CDR3 is 11 residues. Trimming removed 6 bases from V and 7 bases from J, with 11 bases in between. CDR1 is DFQATT, CDR2 SNEGSKA, per germline (reference sequence). This chain's CDR3 is CSAAGDYTQYF. The CDR3 DNA reads as TGCAGTGCCGCCGGGGATTATACGCAGTATTTT.

The chain recombines TRBV28 with TRBJ2-1; perhaps TRBD1 as D (6 bases). This CDR3 is 16 amino acids long. V shed 6 bases and J shed 3 bases, with 18 bases lying between them. CDR1 MDHEN and CDR2 SYDVKM come from the germline V gene. In DNA, the CDR3 is TGTGCCAGCAGCCCCCCCGGGACACGATTCTACAATGAGCAGTTCTTC. It is translated as CASSPPGTRFYNEQFF.

The count of this clone is one. DNA of the CDR3: TGTGCCACCAGTGATTTCCGACTCGGTGGAGGAGATACGCAGTATTTT. Protein: CATSDFRLGGGDTQYF. The V call is TRBV24-1, the J call TRBJ2-3; tentatively, D is TRBD2 (5 bases). CDR1 is KGHDR, CDR2 SFDVKD, per germline. Trimming took 1 base from V and 5 from J, leaving 15 bases between them. The CDR3 runs 16 residues.

The rearrangement uses TRBV28 and TRBJ2-5; D is unresolved. CDR1 is MDHEN, CDR2 SYDVKM, per germline. This CDR3 is 13 amino acids long. Trimming took 5 bases from V and 5 from J, leaving 12 bases between them. The CDR3 reads CASSPPAEETQYF. The CDR3 nucleotides are TGTGCCAGCAGTCCCCCGGCGGAGGAGACCCAGTACTTC. The full variable domain, in which reference TRBV28 and TRBJ2-5 provide the parts outside the CDR3, is DVKVTQSSRYLVKRTGEKVFLECVQDMDHENMFWYRQDPGLGLRLIYFSYDVKMKEKGDIPEGYSVSREKKERFSLILESASTNQTSMYLCASSPPAEETQYFGPGTRLLVL.

The chain recombines TRBV6-1 with TRBJ2-3; D may be TRBD2 (5 bases). V lost 1 base to trimming and J lost 4 bases, with 15 bases between them. The CDR3 contains 16 residues. CDR1 and CDR2 (germline): MNHNS, SASEGT. DNA of the CDR3: TGTGCCAGCAGTGAAGTAGCGCTGGTCGGCGCAGATACGCAGTATTTT. Encoded protein: CASSEVALVGADTQYF.

The chain recombines TRBV7-2 with TRBJ2-4; D gene unclear. This CDR3 has 14 amino acids. Germline loops: CDR1 SGHTA, CDR2 FQGNSA. V shed 4 bases and J shed 1 base, with 8 bases lying between them. This CDR3 is CASSSDTAKNIQYF. The DNA of the CDR3 is TGTGCCAGCAGCTCCGACACTGCCAAAAACATTCAGTACTTC.

CDR3 sequence: CASSQDWSGGETQYF. In nucleotides, the CDR3 is TGTGCCAGCAGCCAAGATTGGAGCGGGGGGGAGACCCAGTACTTC. V is TRBV4-2 and J is TRBJ2-5, with 9 bases matching TRBD2. The V and J ends lost 0 bases and 5 bases, in that order; junction bases with no gene match: 4. Germline CDR1 and CDR2: LGHNA and YNFKEQ. This CDR3 spans 15 amino acids.

The CDR3 region has the DNA TGCGCCAGCAGCCAAGATAAGGGACAGGGGGCGCAGGGCTACACCTTC. This translates into CASSQDKGQGAQGYTF. V usage is TRBV4-3 and J usage is TRBJ1-2, with 12 bases lining up with TRBD1. Germline V CDR1 and CDR2: LGHNA, YSLEER. This CDR3 is 16 amino acids long. V was pared by 0 bases and J by 8 bases, with 7 bases of the junction left unmatched.